This entry lists 28 T cell receptor beta chains sequenced from one sample in a study of blood T cell repertoires in COVID-19. The data were produced by immunoSEQ multiplex PCR, yet TCRdb's version contains in-frame clones alone and is incomplete. This repertoire shows approximately 490,000 clones, around 85% found once; its top ten account for approximately 8%. Sequencing input: PBMCs or T cells enriched from blood (not recorded which). These receptors came from a woman in her fifties or sixties who had recovered from COVID-19.

This clone appeared a single time. V is TRBV27 and J is TRBJ1-2; 10 bases agree with TRBD1. Germline assignment: CDR1 MNHEY and CDR2 SMNVEV (reference sequence). The ends lost 6 bases at V and 7 bases at J; junction bases unmatched: 11. This CDR3 region has 15 residues. The CDR3 protein is CASRSSGTGVAGYTF. The CDR3 nucleotides are TGTGCCAGCAGGAGTTCCGGGACAGGGGTGGCTGGCTACACCTTC.

V gene TRBV10-3 combines with J gene TRBJ1-3, with D possibly matching TRBD1 (5 bases). The CDR3 totals 14 residues. V shed 3 bases and J shed 1 base, with 7 bases lying between them. Germline V gene data show CDR1 as ENHRY and CDR2 as SYGVKD. CDR3 residues: CAISDDSSGNTIYF. For the CDR3, the DNA is TGTGCCATCAGTGATGACAGTTCTGGAAACACCATATATTTT.

CDR3 sequence (DNA): TGTGCCAGCAGCCCAGGGACAGGTCTCCCAGATACGCAGTATTTT. Residues: CASSPGTGLPDTQYF. The chain couples TRBV11-3 to TRBJ2-3, with 8 bases that match TRBD1. This CDR3 is built from 15 residues. The J segment lost 4 bases and the V segment lost 5 bases, leaving 8 bases of the junction unmatched. Germline CDR1 reads SGHNT; CDR2 reads YENEEA. Using reference TRBV11-3 and TRBJ2-3 for the parts outside the CDR3, the full variable domain is EAGVVQSPRYKIIEKKQPVAFWCNPISGHNTLYWYLQNLGQGPELLIRYENEEAVDDSQLPKDRFSAERLKGVDSTLKIQPAELGDSAVYLCASSPGTGLPDTQYFGPGTRLTVL.

The chain couples TRBV5-1 to TRBJ2-1, with 12 bases identical to TRBD2. CDR1 is SGHRS, CDR2 YFSETQ, per germline. With 2 bases clipped from V and 0 bases from J, the junction kept 9 bases outside the gene matches. The length of the CDR3 is 19 residues. Here the CDR3 reads CASSLGLAGGQSSYNEQFF. The CDR3 coding sequence is TGCGCCAGCAGCTTAGGGCTAGCGGGGGGGCAGAGCTCCTACAATGAGCAGTTCTTC.

V usage is TRBV6-5 and J usage is TRBJ1-5; 8 bases map to TRBD1. With 4 bases clipped from V and 0 bases from J, the junction kept 2 bases outside the gene matches. This CDR3 spans 15 amino acids. From germline, CDR1 is MNHEY and CDR2 SVGAGI. CDR3 in amino acids: CASSLTGVSNQPQHF. CDR3 DNA sequence: TGTGCCAGCAGTTTGACAGGGGTTAGCAATCAGCCCCAGCATTTT.

The chain recombines TRBV4-1 with TRBJ1-5, with D unclear. The CDR3 spans 15 residues. Trimming cost V 0 bases and J 0 bases, with 6 bases left between them. The germline gives CDR1 MGHRA, CDR2 YSYEKL. Here the CDR3 DNA reads TGCGCCAGCAGCCAAGATCGTTATAGCAATCAGCCCCAGCATTTT. Protein sequence: CASSQDRYSNQPQHF.

V is TRBV10-2 and J is TRBJ1-2; 9 bases are a match to TRBD1. The V segment lost 6 bases and the J segment 3 bases; nucleotides outside the gene matches: 11. CDR1 is WSHSY, CDR2 SAAADI, per germline. The CDR3 runs 16 residues. Here the CDR3 DNA reads TGCGCCAGCAGCAGACAGGGGGTAGTGGCTGACTATGGCTACACCTTC. Translation gives CASSRQGVVADYGYTF.

V gene TRBV5-4 combines with J gene TRBJ1-2; TRBD1 agrees at 11 bases. The CDR3 loop spans 14 amino acids. The germline gives CDR1 SGHNT, CDR2 YYREEE (reference sequence). The junction had 2 bases not matched to a gene; V was cut back by 5 bases and J by 2 bases. The chain's CDR3 is CASRRTGGNYGYTF. CDR3 coding DNA: TGTGCCAGCAGACGGACAGGGGGCAACTATGGCTACACCTTC. Drawing the rest from reference TRBV5-4 and TRBJ1-2, the complete variable domain is ETGVTQSPTHLIKTRGQQVTLRCSSQSGHNTVSWYQQALGQGPQFIFQYYREEENGRGNFPPRFSGLQFPNYSSELNVNALELDDSALYLCASRRTGGNYGYTFGSGTRLTVV.

V gene TRBV7-2 combines with J gene TRBJ1-4; D gene ambiguous. The CDR3 is 13 residues long. V gave up 5 bases and J gave up 6 bases, with 10 bases separating them. The germline gives CDR1 SGHTA, CDR2 FQGNSA. CDR3 sequence reads: CASSPSPDEKLFF. The DNA of the CDR3 is TGTGCCAGCAGCCCGAGCCCCGATGAAAAACTGTTTTTT.

The V and J genes are TRBV28 and TRBJ1-4, with D possibly matching TRBD1 (5 bases). V lost 5 bases, J lost 7 bases, and 17 bases lay in between. The germline CDR1 and CDR2 sequences are MDHEN and SYDVKM. This CDR3 has 15 residues. CDR3 bases: TGTGCCAGCAGTGACATCCTTAGACAGCCTGAAAAACTGTTTTTT. Encoded protein: CASSDILRQPEKLFF.

The chain uses TRBV6-1 and TRBJ1-4; TRBD1 aligns across 7 bases. Germline trimming cut 3 bases from V and 4 bases from J; bases unmatched to any gene: 11. Germline lookup yields CDR1 MNHNS and CDR2 SASEGT. The CDR3 runs to 17 residues. CDR3 sequence: CASSDYVRGQHNEKLFF. Written as DNA, the CDR3 is TGTGCCAGCAGTGACTACGTGAGGGGACAGCATAATGAAAAACTGTTTTTT.

The gene calls are TRBV6-5 and TRBJ2-2, with 8 bases matching TRBD1. This CDR3 spans 15 amino acids. Per germline, CDR1 MNHEY and CDR2 SVGAGI. V shed 8 bases and J 5 bases; nucleotides not matched to a gene: 10. CDR3 region: CASRGQGAGTGELFF. The CDR3 bases are TGTGCCAGCCGCGGCCAGGGGGCCGGGACCGGGGAGCTGTTTTTT.

The chain links TRBV18 to TRBJ1-3, with TRBD1 matching 7 bases. CDR1 is KGHSH and CDR2 is LQKENI in the germline V gene. The CDR3 contains 15 residues. V gave up 6 bases and J gave up 2 bases; unmatched junction bases: 7. For the CDR3, the DNA is TGTGCCAGCTCCCCCGCTACAGGGGCTGGAAACACCATATATTTT. It codes for CASSPATGAGNTIYF.

CDR3 sequence (DNA): TGTGCCAGCTCACCACCAGGGGGCAGGGACACCGGGGAGCTGTTTTTT. Its translation is CASSPPGGRDTGELFF. The V gene is TRBV18, the J gene TRBJ2-2, with 7 bases identical to TRBD1. Germline loops: CDR1 KGHSH, CDR2 LQKENI. This CDR3 is built from 16 residues. The V segment lost 0 bases and the J segment 3 bases; nucleotides outside the gene matches: 4.

The J gene is TRBJ1-6, the V gene TRBV27, with 8 bases identical to TRBD1. V lost 3 bases and J lost 8; bases outside the gene matches: 6. Germline CDR1 is MNHEY and CDR2 is SMNVEV (reference sequence). The CDR3 loop spans 15 amino acids. CDR3 coding DNA: TGTGCCAGCAGTTTGATAGGACAGGGAGATTCACCCCTCCACTTT. Residues: CASSLIGQGDSPLHF.

The gene calls are TRBV5-6 and TRBJ2-7; 7 bases fit TRBD1. CDR1 and CDR2 (germline): SGHDT, YYEEEE. CDR3 length equals 15 residues. V shed 5 bases, J shed 0 bases, and the junction held 8 bases outside the gene matches. The CDR3 is CASSGDSPSSYEQYV. The CDR3 DNA sequence: TGTGCCAGCAGTGGGGACAGCCCTAGCTCCTACGAGCAGTACGTC.

The chain carries TRBV14 and TRBJ1-3, with TRBD1 matching 7 bases. J lost 2 bases, V lost 3 bases, and 1 base had no gene match. The CDR3 contains 14 residues. The V gene's germline CDR1 is SGHDN and CDR2 FVKESK. CDR3 region: CASSQGTAGNTIYF. The CDR3 region has the DNA TGTGCCAGCAGCCAGGGGACAGCTGGAAACACCATATATTTT.

The CDR3 is CASSLTGINEQFF. The CDR3 DNA is TGTGCCAGCAGCCTGACAGGGATCAATGAGCAGTTCTTC. This sequence joins TRBV3-1 (or the pseudogene TRBV3-2) and TRBJ2-1, with 7 positions matching TRBD1. Germline V lookup: CDR1 LGHDT, CDR2 YNNKEL (reference sequence). The CDR3 covers 13 residues. V shed 4 bases, J shed 6 bases, and the junction held 3 bases outside the gene matches.

The rearrangement links TRBV9 to TRBJ1-1, with 7 bases matching TRBD1. The V gene end was trimmed by 4 bases and the J gene end by 8 bases; junction bases not matched to a gene: 11. The germline V gene has CDR1 SGDLS and CDR2 YYNGEE. The CDR3 is 14 amino acids. Written as DNA, the CDR3 is TGTGCCAGCAGCTCTGGGACAGTAAGGCCCGAAGCTTTCTTT. This codes for CASSSGTVRPEAFF.

The rearrangement links TRBV7-9 to TRBJ1-2; 8 bases are a match to TRBD1. V shed 4 bases and J 4 bases; nucleotides not matched to a gene: 5. The CDR3 consists of 14 residues. Germline V gene sequence: CDR1 SEHNR, CDR2 FQNEAQ (reference sequence). CDR3 protein: CASSSPGTGYGYTF. CDR3 sequence (DNA): TGTGCCAGCAGCTCTCCCGGGACAGGCTATGGCTACACCTTC.

The V call is TRBV6-6, the J call TRBJ1-2, with 7 bases matching TRBD1. Germline-derived CDR1 and CDR2 are MNHNY and SVGAGI (reference sequence). This CDR3 is 14 amino acids long. The V and J ends lost 5 bases and 4 bases, in that order; junction bases with no gene match: 7. The CDR3, as DNA: TGTGCCAGCAGTCCCCTTGGGACAGCCTATGGCTACACCTTC. Protein product: CASSPLGTAYGYTF.

The chain links TRBV2 to TRBJ1-4; 7 bases map to TRBD1. V lost 6 bases to trimming and J lost 5 bases; unmatched junction nucleotides: 6. From germline, CDR1 is SNHLY and CDR2 FYNNEI. The CDR3 has 14 residues. This chain's CDR3 is CASRRQGNNEKLFF. CDR3 nucleotides: TGTGCCAGCAGAAGACAGGGCAACAATGAAAAACTGTTTTTT.

The chain is built from TRBV20-1 and TRBJ1-2, with a tentative D call TRBD1 (5 bases). The CDR3 sequence is 11 residues long. Germline CDR1 reads DFQATT; CDR2 reads SNEGSKA (reference sequence). V lost 5 bases, J lost 5 bases, and 9 bases lay in between. The CDR3 sequence is CSAETVYGYTF. In nucleotides, the CDR3 is TGCAGTGCTGAGACAGTATATGGCTACACCTTC.

V is TRBV5-4 and J is TRBJ1-3; maybe TRBD1 (6 bases). V lost 3 bases and J lost 1, with 8 bases in between. This CDR3 has 14 residues. The germline V gene has CDR1 SGHNT and CDR2 YYREEE (reference sequence). The CDR3 DNA reads as TGTGCCAGCAGCTCGGGGACATCTGGAAACACCATATATTTT. Its translation is CASSSGTSGNTIYF.

The chain has TRBV2 and TRBJ1-2, with D possibly being TRBD1 (5 bases). V was pared by 6 bases and J by 5 bases, with 13 bases between. Germline V gene lookup returns CDR1 SNHLY and CDR2 FYNNEI. This CDR3 is built from 13 residues. In DNA, the CDR3 is TGTGCCAGCAGCGTGGCAGGGAGGTATGGCTACACCTTC. Translated, it gives CASSVAGRYGYTF.

CDR3 region: CASSLWGAGGRLETQYF. The CDR3 region has the DNA TGTGCCAGCAGCTTGTGGGGAGCGGGGGGGAGGTTGGAGACCCAGTACTTC. The V gene is TRBV5-4, the J gene TRBJ2-5, with 10 nucleotides matching TRBD2. The CDR3 covers 17 residues. CDR1 is SGHNT and CDR2 is YYREEE in the germline V gene (reference sequence). J was trimmed by 5 bases and V by 1 base; bases with no gene match: 11.

The chain employs TRBV4-1 and TRBJ2-7; D remains ambiguous. CDR3 length: 15 residues. The ends were cut back, 2 bases at V and 3 bases at J, with 14 bases in the middle. Looked up from germline, CDR1 is MGHRA and CDR2 is YSYEKL. In nucleotides, the CDR3 is TGCGCCAGCAGCCAACAACCTGACTTCATCTACGAGCAGTACGTC. Its translation is CASSQQPDFIYEQYV.

The gene calls are TRBV7-9 and TRBJ2-2, with 11 positions matching TRBD2. Germline V gene sequence: CDR1 SEHNR, CDR2 FQNEAQ (reference sequence). This CDR3 has 17 residues. With 5 bases clipped from V and 3 bases from J, the junction kept 8 bases outside the gene matches. This CDR3 is CASSHNSGGAHTGELFF. The CDR3 nucleotides read TGTGCCAGCAGCCATAATAGCGGGGGGGCCCACACCGGGGAGCTGTTTTTT.